The clone carrying this T cell receptor beta chain was counted many times. TCR beta CDR3 regions were amplified from RNA transcripts. The TCR CDR3 was amplified in a first-round RT-PCR using the HTBI primer set. TCRdb processed the multiplex PCR reads anew with MiXCR; each CDR3 protein has one entry. The table lists about 400,000 distinct CDR3 sequences, about 15% of them singletons. The data belong to a study of T cells in Graves' hyperthyroidism and ophthalmopathy. With 6 bases removed from V and 3 bases from J, the gap between germline ends came to 9 bases. This CDR3 spans 12 amino acids. The clonotype originates from a man aged 18-30 years with Graves' ophthalmopathy. V gene TRBV12-3 or TRBV12-4 combines with J gene TRBJ2-7, with D hard to call. The source material was blood. The CDR3 here is CASSPLGYEQYF. In DNA form, the CDR3 reads TGTGCCAGCAGCCCTCTGGGCTACGAGCAGTACTTC.